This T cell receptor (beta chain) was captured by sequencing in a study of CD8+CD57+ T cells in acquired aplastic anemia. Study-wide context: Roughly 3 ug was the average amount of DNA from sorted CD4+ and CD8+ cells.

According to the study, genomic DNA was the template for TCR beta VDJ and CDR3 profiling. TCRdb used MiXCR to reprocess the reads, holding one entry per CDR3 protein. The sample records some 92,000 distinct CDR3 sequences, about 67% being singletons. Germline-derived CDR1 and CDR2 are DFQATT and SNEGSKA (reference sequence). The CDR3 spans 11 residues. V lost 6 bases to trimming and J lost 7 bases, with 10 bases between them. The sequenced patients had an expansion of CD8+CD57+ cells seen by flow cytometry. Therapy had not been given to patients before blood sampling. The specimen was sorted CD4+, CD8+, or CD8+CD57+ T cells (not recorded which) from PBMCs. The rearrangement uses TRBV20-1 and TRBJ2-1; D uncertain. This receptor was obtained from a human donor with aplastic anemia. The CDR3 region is CSARSKNEQFF. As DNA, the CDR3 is TGCAGTGCCCGGTCTAAGAATGAGCAGTTCTTC.